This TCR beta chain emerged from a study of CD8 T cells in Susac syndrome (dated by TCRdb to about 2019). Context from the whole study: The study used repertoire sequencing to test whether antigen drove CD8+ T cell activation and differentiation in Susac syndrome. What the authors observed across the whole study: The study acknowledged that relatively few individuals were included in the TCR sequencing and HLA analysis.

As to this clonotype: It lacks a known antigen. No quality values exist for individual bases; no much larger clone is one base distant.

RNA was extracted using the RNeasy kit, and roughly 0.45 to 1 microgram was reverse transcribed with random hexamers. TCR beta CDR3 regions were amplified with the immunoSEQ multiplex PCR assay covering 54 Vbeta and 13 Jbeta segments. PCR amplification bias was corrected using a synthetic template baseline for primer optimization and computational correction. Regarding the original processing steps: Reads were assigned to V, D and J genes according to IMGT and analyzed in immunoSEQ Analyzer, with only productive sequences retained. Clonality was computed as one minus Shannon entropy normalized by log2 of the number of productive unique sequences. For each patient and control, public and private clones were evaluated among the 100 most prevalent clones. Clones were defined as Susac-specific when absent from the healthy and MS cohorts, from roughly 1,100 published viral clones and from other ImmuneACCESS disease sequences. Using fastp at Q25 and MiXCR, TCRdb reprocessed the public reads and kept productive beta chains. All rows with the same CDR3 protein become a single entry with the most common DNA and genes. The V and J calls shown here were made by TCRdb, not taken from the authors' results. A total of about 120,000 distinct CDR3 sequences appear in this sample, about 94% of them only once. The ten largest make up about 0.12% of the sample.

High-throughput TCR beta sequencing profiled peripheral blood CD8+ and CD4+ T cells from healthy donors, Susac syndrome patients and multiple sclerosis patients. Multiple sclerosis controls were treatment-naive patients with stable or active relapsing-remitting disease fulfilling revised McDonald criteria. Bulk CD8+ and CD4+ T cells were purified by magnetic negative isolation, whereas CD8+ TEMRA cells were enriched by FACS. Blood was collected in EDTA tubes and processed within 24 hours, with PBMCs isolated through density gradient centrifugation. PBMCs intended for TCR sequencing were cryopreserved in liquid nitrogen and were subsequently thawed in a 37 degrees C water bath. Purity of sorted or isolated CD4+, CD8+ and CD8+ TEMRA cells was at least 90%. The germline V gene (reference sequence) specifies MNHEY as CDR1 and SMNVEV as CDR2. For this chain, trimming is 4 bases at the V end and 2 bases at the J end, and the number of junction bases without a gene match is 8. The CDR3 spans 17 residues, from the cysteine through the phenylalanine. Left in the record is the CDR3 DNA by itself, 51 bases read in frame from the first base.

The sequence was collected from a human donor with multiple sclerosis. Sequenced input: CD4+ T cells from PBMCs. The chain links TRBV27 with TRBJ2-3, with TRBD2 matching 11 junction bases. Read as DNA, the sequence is TGTGCCAGCAGTTACGTTCGACTAGCGGGATTCACAGATACGCAGTATTTT. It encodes CASSYVRLAGFTDTQYF.